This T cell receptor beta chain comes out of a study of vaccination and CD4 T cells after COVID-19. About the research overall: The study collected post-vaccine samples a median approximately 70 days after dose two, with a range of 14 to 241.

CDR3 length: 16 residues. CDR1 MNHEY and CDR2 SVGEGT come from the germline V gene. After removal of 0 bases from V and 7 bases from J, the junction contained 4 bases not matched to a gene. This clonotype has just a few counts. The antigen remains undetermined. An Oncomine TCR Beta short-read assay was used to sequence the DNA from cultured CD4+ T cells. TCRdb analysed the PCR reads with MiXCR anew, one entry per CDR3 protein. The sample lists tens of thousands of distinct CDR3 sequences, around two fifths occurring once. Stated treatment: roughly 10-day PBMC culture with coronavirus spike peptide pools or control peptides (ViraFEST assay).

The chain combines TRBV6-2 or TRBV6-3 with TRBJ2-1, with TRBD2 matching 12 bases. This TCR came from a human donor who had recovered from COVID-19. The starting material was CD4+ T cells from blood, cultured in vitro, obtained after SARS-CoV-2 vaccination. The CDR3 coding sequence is TGTGCCAGCAGTTACTCGACTAGCGGGAGTAAGAATGAGCAGTTCTTC. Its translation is CASSYSTSGSKNEQFF.